Below, 10 T cell receptor beta chains from the same sample are listed, as sequenced in a study of blood T cell repertoires in COVID-19. Libraries were prepared by immunoSEQ multiplex PCR; TCRdb keeps only in-frame clonotypes and omits some of them. The sample consists of 300,000 to 400,000 clones, more than 85% of them appearing once. Source material: PBMCs or T cells enriched from blood (not recorded which). These receptors were obtained from a woman in her twenties or thirties who had recovered from COVID-19.

The chain links TRBV6-5 to TRBJ1-5; the D gene is possibly TRBD1 (6 bases). Trimming stripped 6 bases from V and 6 bases from J, with 18 bases between. Germline V lookup: CDR1 MNHEY, CDR2 SVGAGI. The CDR3 is made up of 15 amino acids. This chain's CDR3 is CASSQGGGSGQPQHF. As DNA, the CDR3 is TGTGCCAGCAGCCAAGGGGGGGGGAGTGGTCAGCCCCAGCATTTT.

The chain links TRBV10-3 to TRBJ1-5, with 9 bases fitting TRBD1. CDR3 length equals 13 residues. Per germline, CDR1 ENHRY and CDR2 SYGVKD. Losses at the gene ends were 10 bases for V and 5 bases for J; bases not matched to a gene: 6. CDR3 sequence (DNA): TGTGCCACGTGGACAGGGGCTCATCAGCCCCAGCATTTT. Its translation: CATWTGAHQPQHF.

The CDR3 DNA follows: TGTGCCAGCAGTCCCCGGGGGACGGATTCCTACGAGCAGTACTTC. Its translation is CASSPRGTDSYEQYF. The chain joins TRBV28 to TRBJ2-7; TRBD2 might be the D (6 bases). The CDR3 is made up of 15 amino acids. Germline values: CDR1 MDHEN, CDR2 SYDVKM. V was pared by 5 bases and J by 1 base, with 15 bases between.

The chain uses TRBV28 and TRBJ1-2, with D possibly being TRBD1 (6 bases). The germline V and J ends were trimmed by 2 bases and 6 bases, with 16 bases remaining between them. This CDR3 has 15 residues. CDR1 is MDHEN and CDR2 is SYDVKM in the germline V gene. CDR3 residues: CASSLTQGRGDGYTF. CDR3 nucleotides: TGTGCCAGCAGTTTAACCCAGGGGAGAGGGGATGGCTACACCTTC.

The gene calls are TRBV12-3 or TRBV12-4 and TRBJ1-3; unclear D gene. The CDR3 is 12 residues long. Trimming removed 0 bases from V and 15 bases from J, with 12 bases in between. Written as DNA, the CDR3 is TGTGCCAGCAGTTTAGCGTCTCGCTACGGATATTTT. Amino acids: CASSLASRYGYF.

The chain links TRBV15 to TRBJ2-1, with a weak D call TRBD2 (5 bases). Germline assignment: CDR1 LNHNV and CDR2 YYDKDF (reference sequence). V was trimmed by 0 bases and J by 3 bases, leaving 12 bases between them. This CDR3 region has 16 residues. The CDR3 DNA reads TGTGCCACCAGCAGAGATTCGGGCGGGTACTACAATGAGCAGTTCTTC. This translates into CATSRDSGGYYNEQFF.

This clone was detected only a few times. The rearrangement joins TRBV5-4 to TRBJ1-2; 8 bases are a match to TRBD1. V trimming: 0 bases; J trimming: 0 bases; junction bases outside the gene matches: 4. The length of the CDR3 is 16 residues. Germline V gene data show CDR1 as SGHNT and CDR2 as YYREEE (reference sequence). CDR3 protein: CASSLGDRGANYGYTF. DNA of the CDR3: TGTGCCAGCAGCTTGGGAGACAGGGGAGCTAACTATGGCTACACCTTC. Full variable domain (missing parts from reference TRBV5-4 and TRBJ1-2): ETGVTQSPTHLIKTRGQQVTLRCSSQSGHNTVSWYQQALGQGPQFIFQYYREEENGRGNFPPRFSGLQFPNYSSELNVNALELDDSALYLCASSLGDRGANYGYTFGSGTRLTVV.

V and J are TRBV19 and TRBJ2-7; D might be TRBD1 (5 bases). The length of the CDR3 is 14 residues. CDR1 LNHDA and CDR2 SQIVND come from the germline V gene (reference sequence). V shed 6 bases and J shed 5 bases, with 17 bases lying between them. The CDR3 DNA follows: TGTGCCAGTAGCCGCGGTGGCAGGGATAACGAGCAGTACTTC. This encodes CASSRGGRDNEQYF.

This chain joins TRBV3-1 (or the pseudogene TRBV3-2) and TRBJ2-5; D unresolved. Germline V gene lookup returns CDR1 LGHDT and CDR2 YNNKEL (reference sequence). The V end was cut by 0 bases, the J end by 5 bases, with 7 bases between. There are 13 residues in the CDR3. In nucleotides, the CDR3 is TGTGCCAGCAGCCAAGAATTCCGGGAGACCCAGTACTTC. Protein product: CASSQEFRETQYF.

The V gene is TRBV2, the J gene TRBJ2-7; 8 bases agree with TRBD1. The CDR3 has 15 residues. The J segment lost 2 bases and the V segment lost 7 bases, leaving 10 bases of the junction unmatched. In germline, CDR1 is SNHLY, CDR2 FYNNEI. The CDR3 DNA follows: TGTGCCAGCACCCTCCCGGGGGACAGGACCTACGAGCAGTACTTC. Amino acid sequence: CASTLPGDRTYEQYF.